This T cell receptor beta chain appears in the sequencing data of a study of blood T cell repertoires in COVID-19. The wider study: Sites in the United States, Italy and Spain provided acute and convalescent COVID-19 samples. PBMCs, B-cell-depleted T cells, or T cells provided the cDNA or gDNA that made up the material.

Germline loops: CDR1 LGHNA, CDR2 YNFKEQ. The J segment lost 7 bases and the V segment lost 0 bases, leaving 5 bases of the junction unmatched. The CDR3 runs to 15 residues. Per the study methods: Estimation of nucleated cell counts relied on the amplification of reference gene primers. The data were produced by immunoSEQ multiplex PCR, yet TCRdb's version contains in-frame clones alone and is incomplete. V and J calls and clone size are those listed in that table; D and trimming were worked out from the DNA. The table shows fewer than 250,000 clones, with roughly 86% occurring only once. The receptor was isolated from a woman aged 45-60 years with active or convalescent COVID-19. V usage is TRBV4-2 and J usage is TRBJ2-2; 7 bases are a match to TRBD2. The specimen was peripheral blood. CDR3 nucleotides: TGTGCCAGCAGCCAAGAGAAGCGGGGTTTCGGGGAGCTGTTTTTT. Its protein product is CASSQEKRGFGELFF.